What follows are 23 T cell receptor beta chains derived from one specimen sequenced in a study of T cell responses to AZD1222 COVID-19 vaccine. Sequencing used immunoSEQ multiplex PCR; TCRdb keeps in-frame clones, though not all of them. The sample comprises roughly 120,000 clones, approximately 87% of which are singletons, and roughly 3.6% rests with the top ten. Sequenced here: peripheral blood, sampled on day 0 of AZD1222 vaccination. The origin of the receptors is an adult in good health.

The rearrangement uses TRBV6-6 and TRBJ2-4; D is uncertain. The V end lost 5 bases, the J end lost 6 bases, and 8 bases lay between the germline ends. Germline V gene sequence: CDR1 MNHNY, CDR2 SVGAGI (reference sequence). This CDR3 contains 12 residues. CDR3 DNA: TGTGCCAGCAGTGGCAGGAGAAACATTCAGTACTTC. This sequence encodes CASSGRRNIQYF.

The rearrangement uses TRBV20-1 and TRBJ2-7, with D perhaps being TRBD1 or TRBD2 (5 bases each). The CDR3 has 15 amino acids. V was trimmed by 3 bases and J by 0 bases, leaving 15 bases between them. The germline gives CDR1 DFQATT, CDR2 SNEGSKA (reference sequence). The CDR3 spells CSASMGRVFSYEQYF. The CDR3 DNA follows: TGCAGTGCTAGTATGGGACGGGTTTTCTCCTACGAGCAGTACTTC.

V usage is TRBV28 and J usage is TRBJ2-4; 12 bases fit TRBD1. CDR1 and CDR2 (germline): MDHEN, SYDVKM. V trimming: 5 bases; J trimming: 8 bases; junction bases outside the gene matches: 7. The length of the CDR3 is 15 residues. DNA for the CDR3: TGTGCCAGCAGTCAGGGGACAGGGGGCCGGGACATTCAGTACTTC. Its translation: CASSQGTGGRDIQYF.

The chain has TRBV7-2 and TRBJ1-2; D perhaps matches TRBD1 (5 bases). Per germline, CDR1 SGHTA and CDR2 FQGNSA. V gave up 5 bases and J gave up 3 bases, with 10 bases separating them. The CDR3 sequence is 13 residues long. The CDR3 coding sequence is TGTGCCAGCAGCCTAGTAGGGGACTATGGCTACACCTTC. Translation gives CASSLVGDYGYTF.

CDR3: CASSLAWRGGTGELFF. The CDR3 coding sequence is TGTGCCAGCAGCTTAGCTTGGCGGGGAGGCACCGGGGAGCTGTTTTTT. The chain employs TRBV7-8 and TRBJ2-2, with D tentatively TRBD2 (6 bases). The ends were cut back, 0 bases at V and 4 bases at J, with 12 bases in the middle. CDR3 size: 16 residues. Germline V gene lookup returns CDR1 SGHVS and CDR2 FQNEAQ. Full variable domain (missing parts from reference TRBV7-8 and TRBJ2-2): GAGVSQSPRYKVAKRGQDVALRCDPISGHVSLFWYQQALGQGPEFLTYFQNEAQLDKSGLPSDRFFAERPEGSVSTLKIQRTQQEDSAVYLCASSLAWRGGTGELFFGEGSRLTVL.

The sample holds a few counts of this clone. The CDR3 protein is CASSLGRGGNEKLFF. The DNA for the CDR3 is TGTGCCAGCAGTCTCGGAAGGGGGGGTAATGAAAAACTGTTTTTT. The J gene is TRBJ1-4, the V gene TRBV2; TRBD1 is a possible D gene (6 bases). The CDR3 contains 15 residues. V was trimmed by 5 bases and J by 4 bases, leaving 14 bases between them. Germline CDR1 SNHLY, CDR2 FYNNEI.

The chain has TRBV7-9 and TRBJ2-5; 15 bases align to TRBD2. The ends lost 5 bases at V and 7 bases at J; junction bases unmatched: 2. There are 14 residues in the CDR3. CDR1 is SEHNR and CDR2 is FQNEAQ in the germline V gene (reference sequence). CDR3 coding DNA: TGTGCCAGCAGCCCGGGACTAGCGGGGGGGACCCAGTACTTC. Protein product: CASSPGLAGGTQYF.

The CDR3 spells CASSEGGLGEKLFF. As DNA, the CDR3 is TGTGCCAGCAGCGAGGGCGGGTTGGGAGAAAAACTGTTTTTT. The chain employs TRBV9 and TRBJ1-4, with unresolved D. The germline V gene has CDR1 SGDLS and CDR2 YYNGEE. The ends were cut back, 3 bases at V and 8 bases at J, with 14 bases in the middle. CDR3 length equals 14 residues.

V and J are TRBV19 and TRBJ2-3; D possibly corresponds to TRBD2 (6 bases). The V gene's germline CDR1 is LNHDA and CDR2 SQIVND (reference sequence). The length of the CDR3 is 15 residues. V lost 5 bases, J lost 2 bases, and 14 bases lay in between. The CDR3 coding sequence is TGTGCCAGTAGTCCCCAAGGGACTGACACAGATACGCAGTATTTT. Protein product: CASSPQGTDTDTQYF.

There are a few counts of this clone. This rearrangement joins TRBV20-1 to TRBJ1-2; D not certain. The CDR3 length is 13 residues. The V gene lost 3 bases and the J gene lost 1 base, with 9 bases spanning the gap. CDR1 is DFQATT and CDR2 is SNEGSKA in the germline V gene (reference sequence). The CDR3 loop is CSASLGINYGYTF. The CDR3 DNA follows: TGCAGTGCTAGTTTAGGCATTAACTATGGCTACACCTTC.

Written as DNA, the CDR3 is TGTGCCAGCAGCTTAAGGCGAGCGGGGGATTACCAAGAGACCCAGTACTTC. Translating gives CASSLRRAGDYQETQYF. This sequence joins TRBV13 and TRBJ2-5; 8 nucleotides match TRBD2. The CDR3 runs to 17 residues. Germline trimming cut 2 bases from V and 0 bases from J; bases unmatched to any gene: 8. Germline V gene data show CDR1 as PRHDT and CDR2 as FYEKMQ (reference sequence).

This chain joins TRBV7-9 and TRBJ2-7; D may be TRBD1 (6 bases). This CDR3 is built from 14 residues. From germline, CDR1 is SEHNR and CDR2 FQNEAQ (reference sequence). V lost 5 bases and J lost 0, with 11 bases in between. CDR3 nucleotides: TGTGCCAGCAGCGTCGACAGGAGCTCCTACGAGCAGTACTTC. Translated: CASSVDRSSYEQYF.

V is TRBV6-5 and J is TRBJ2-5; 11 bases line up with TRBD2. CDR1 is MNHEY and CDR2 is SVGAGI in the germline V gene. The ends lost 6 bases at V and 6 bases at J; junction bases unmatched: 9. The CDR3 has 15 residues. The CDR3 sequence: CASSPTSGSFKTQYF. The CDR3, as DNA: TGTGCCAGCAGCCCAACTAGCGGGAGTTTCAAGACCCAGTACTTC.

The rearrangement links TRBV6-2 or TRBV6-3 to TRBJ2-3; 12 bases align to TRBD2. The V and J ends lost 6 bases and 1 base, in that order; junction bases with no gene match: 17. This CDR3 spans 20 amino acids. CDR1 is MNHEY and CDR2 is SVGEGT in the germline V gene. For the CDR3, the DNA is TGTGCCAGCAGCTTTCTGCTAGCGGGGGGGCCCGTCCCTGGCACAGATACGCAGTATTTT. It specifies CASSFLLAGGPVPGTDTQYF.

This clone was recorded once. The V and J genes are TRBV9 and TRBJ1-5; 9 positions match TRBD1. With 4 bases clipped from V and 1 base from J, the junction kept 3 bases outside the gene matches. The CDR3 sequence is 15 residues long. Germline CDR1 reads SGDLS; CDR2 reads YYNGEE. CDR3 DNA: TGTGCCAGCAGCCAGGGACAGGGAAGCAATCAGCCCCAGCATTTT. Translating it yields CASSQGQGSNQPQHF.

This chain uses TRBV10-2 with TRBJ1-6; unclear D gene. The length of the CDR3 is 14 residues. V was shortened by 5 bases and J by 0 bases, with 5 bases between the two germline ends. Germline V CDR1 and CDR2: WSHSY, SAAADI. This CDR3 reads CASSIYSYNSPLHF. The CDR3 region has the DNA TGCGCCAGCAGTATATACTCCTATAATTCACCCCTCCACTTT.

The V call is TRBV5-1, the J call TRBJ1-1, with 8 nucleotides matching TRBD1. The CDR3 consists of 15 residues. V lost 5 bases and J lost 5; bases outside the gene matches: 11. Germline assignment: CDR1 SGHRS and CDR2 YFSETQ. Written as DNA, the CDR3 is TGCGCCAGCAGGGACAGGGAAGGATGGGTGACTGAAGCTTTCTTT. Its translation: CASRDREGWVTEAFF.

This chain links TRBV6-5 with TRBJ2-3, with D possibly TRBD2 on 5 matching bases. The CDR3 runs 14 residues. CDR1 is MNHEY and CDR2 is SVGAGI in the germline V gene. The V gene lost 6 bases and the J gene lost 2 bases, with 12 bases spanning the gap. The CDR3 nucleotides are TGTGCCAGCAGCCCGGACTCGAACACAGATACGCAGTATTTT. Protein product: CASSPDSNTDTQYF.

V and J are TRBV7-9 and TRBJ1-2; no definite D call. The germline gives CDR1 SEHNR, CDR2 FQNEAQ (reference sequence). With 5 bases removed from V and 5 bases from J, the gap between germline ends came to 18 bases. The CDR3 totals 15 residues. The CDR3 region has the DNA TGTGCCAGCAGCCCCTCGACAACCCGGGATTATGGCTACACCTTC. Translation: CASSPSTTRDYGYTF. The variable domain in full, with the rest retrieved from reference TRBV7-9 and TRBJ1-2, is DTGVSQNPRHKITKRGQNVTFRCDPISEHNRLYWYRQTLGQGPEFLTYFQNEAQLEKSRLLSDRFSAERPKGSFSTLEIQRTEQGDSAMYLCASSPSTTRDYGYTFGSGTRLTVV.

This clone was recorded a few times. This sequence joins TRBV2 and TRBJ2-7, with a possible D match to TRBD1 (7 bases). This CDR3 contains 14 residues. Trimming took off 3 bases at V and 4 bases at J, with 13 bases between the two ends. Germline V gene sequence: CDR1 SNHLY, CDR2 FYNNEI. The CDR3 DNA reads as TGTGCCAGCAGTGACGGCAGGGGGAGGTACGAGCAGTACTTC. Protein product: CASSDGRGRYEQYF.

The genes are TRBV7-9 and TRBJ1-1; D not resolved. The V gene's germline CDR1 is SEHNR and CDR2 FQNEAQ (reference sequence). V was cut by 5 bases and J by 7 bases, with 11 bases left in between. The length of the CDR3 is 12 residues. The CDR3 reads CASSIGPIEAFF. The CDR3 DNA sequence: TGTGCCAGCAGCATAGGGCCGATTGAAGCTTTCTTT.

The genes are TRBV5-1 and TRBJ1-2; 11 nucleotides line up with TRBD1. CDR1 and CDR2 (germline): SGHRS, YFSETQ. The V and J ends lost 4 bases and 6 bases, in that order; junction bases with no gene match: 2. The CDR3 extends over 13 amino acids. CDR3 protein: CASSLGQGDGYTF. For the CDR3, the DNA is TGCGCCAGCAGCCTGGGACAGGGGGATGGCTACACCTTC. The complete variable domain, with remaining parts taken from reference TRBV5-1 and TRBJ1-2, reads KAGVTQTPRYLIKTRGQQVTLSCSPISGHRSVSWYQQTPGQGLQFLFEYFSETQRNKGNFPGRFSGRQFSNSRSEMNVSTLELGDSALYLCASSLGQGDGYTFGSGTRLTVV.

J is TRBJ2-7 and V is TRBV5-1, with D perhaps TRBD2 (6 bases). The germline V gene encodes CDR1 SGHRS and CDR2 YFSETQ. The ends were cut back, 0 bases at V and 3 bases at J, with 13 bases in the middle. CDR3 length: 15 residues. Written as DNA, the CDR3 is TGCGCCAGCAGCTTGGACCTCGGAGGGTTCTACGAGCAGTACTTC. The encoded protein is CASSLDLGGFYEQYF.